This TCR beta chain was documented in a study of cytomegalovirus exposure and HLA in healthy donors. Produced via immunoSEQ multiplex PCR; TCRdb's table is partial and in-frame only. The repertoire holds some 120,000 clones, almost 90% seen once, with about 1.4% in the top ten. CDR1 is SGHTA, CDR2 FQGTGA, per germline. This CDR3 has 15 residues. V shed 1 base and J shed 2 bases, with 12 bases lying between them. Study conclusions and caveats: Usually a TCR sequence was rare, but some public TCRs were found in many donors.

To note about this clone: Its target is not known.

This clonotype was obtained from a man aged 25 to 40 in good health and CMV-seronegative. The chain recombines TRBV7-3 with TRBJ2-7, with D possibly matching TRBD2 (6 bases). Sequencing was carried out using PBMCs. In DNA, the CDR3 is TGTGCCAGCAGCTTAAACGCGGGACCGGCCTACGAGCAGTACTTC. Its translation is CASSLNAGPAYEQYF.